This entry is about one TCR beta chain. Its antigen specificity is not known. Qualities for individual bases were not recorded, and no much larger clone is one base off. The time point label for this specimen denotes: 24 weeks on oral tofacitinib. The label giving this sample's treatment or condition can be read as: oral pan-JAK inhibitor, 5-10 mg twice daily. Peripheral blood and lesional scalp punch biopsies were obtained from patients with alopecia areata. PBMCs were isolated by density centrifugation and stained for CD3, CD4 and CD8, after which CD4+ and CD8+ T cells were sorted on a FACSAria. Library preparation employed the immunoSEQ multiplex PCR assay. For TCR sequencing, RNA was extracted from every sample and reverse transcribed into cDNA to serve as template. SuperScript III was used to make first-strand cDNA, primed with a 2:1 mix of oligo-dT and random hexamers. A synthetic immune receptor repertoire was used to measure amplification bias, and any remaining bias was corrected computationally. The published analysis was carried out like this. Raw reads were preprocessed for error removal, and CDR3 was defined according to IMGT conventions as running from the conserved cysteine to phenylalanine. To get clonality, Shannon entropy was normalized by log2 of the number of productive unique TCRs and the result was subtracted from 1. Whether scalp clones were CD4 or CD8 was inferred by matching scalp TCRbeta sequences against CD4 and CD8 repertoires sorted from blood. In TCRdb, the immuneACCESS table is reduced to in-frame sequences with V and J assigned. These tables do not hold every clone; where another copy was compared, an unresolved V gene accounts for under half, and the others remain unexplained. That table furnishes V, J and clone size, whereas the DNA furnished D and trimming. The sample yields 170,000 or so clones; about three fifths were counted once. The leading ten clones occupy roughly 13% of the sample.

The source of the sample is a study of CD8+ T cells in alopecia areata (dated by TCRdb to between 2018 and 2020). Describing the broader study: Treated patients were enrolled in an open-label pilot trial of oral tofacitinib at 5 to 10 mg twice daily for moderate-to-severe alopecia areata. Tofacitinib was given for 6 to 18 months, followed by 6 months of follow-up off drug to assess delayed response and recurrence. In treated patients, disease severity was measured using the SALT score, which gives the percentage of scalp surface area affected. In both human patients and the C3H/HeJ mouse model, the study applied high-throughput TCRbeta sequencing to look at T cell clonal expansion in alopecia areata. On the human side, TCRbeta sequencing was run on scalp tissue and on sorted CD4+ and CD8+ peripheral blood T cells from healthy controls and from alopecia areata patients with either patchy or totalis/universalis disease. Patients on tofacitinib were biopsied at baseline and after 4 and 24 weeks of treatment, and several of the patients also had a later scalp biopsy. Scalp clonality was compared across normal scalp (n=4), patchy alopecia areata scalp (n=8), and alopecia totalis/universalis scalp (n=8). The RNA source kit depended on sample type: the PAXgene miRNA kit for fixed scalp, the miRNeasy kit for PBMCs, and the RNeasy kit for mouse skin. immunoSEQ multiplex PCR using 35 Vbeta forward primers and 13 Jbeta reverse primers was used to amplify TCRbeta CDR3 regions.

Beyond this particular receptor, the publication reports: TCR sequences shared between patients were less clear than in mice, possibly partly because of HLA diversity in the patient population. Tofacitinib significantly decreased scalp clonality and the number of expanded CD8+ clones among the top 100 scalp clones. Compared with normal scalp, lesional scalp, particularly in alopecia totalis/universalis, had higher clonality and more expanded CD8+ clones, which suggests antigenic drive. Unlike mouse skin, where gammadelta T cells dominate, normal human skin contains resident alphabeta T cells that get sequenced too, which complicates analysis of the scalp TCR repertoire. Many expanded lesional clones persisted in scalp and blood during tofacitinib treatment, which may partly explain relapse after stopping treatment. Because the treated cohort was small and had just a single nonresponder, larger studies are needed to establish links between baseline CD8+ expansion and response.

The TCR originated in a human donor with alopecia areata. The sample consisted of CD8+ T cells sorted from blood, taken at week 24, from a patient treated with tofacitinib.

Here is the DNA: TGTGCCAGCAGCTTAGCGGGGACCCAAGAGACCCAGTACTTC. This gives the protein CASSLAGTQETQYF. The V gene is TRBV7-7 and the J gene is TRBJ2-5, with a tentative D call of TRBD1 or TRBD2, each matching 5 bases. Between the V and J ends, shortened by 0 bases and 1 base respectively, the junction contains 6 bases. From the cysteine up to the phenylalanine, the CDR3 has a length of 14 residues. Kept here is only the CDR3 DNA, which spans 42 bases and is read in frame from base 1. The germline V gene (reference sequence) gives CDR1 as SSHAT and CDR2 as FNYEAQ.